Each of the 27 T cell receptor beta chains below was sequenced from the same sample in a study of T-cell reconstitution after alpha-beta-depleted transplantation in children. For TCRbeta, the library was prepared with unique molecular identifiers. TCRdb analysed the PCR reads with MiXCR anew, one entry per CDR3 protein. The profile covers 800,000 to 1,000,000 distinct CDR3 sequences, with 25% to 30% appearing a single time and 28% taken by the ten largest. The source material was PBMCs, mostly from graft donor cells, sampled 360 days after TCRalphabeta/CD19-depleted stem cell transplant. The receptor set was obtained from a boy younger than two who had a stem cell transplant for SCID, so the T cells may come from the graft donor.

The table lists this clonotype with a count of one. The chain links TRBV4-1 to TRBJ2-3, with 9 bases aligning to TRBD2. The CDR3 is 15 residues long. V was pared by 4 bases and J by 3 bases, with 5 bases of the junction left unmatched. CDR1 MGHRA and CDR2 YSYEKL come from the germline V gene. Written as DNA, the CDR3 is TGCGCCAGCAGCCCAGGGACTAGCCGAACAGATACGCAGTATTTT. This gives the protein CASSPGTSRTDTQYF.

This clonotype was seen only a few times. J is TRBJ2-1 and V is TRBV11-2; 12 nucleotides line up with TRBD2. Germline CDR1 reads SGHAT; CDR2 reads FQNNGV. V trimming: 5 bases; J trimming: 9 bases; junction bases outside the gene matches: 20. The CDR3 loop spans 19 amino acids. The CDR3 nucleotides are TGTGCCAGCAGCCCCATACCGCAGACTAGCGGGGGCCCCGAAAGTGAGCAGTTCTTC. It yields the protein CASSPIPQTSGGPESEQFF.

The rearrangement joins TRBV9 to TRBJ2-1; 8 bases fit TRBD1. Germline V gives CDR1 SGDLS, CDR2 YYNGEE. CDR3 length: 16 residues. The trim removed 3 bases at V and 5 bases at J, leaving 10 bases unmatched. CDR3 region: CASSAPAGGRHNEQFF. The CDR3 region has the DNA TGTGCCAGCAGCGCCCCCGCAGGGGGCCGGCACAATGAGCAGTTCTTC.

V usage is TRBV10-3 and J usage is TRBJ1-1, with D uncertain. The germline V gene encodes CDR1 ENHRY and CDR2 SYGVKD. The CDR3 contains 13 residues. The germline V and J ends were trimmed by 4 bases and 0 bases, with 6 bases remaining between them. This chain's CDR3 is CAISGELNTEAFF. The DNA for the CDR3 is TGTGCCATCAGTGGAGAGCTGAACACTGAAGCTTTCTTT.

The chain combines TRBV12-5 with TRBJ2-1; 7 positions match TRBD1. V was clipped by 0 bases and J by 4 bases; unmatched bases: 9. CDR3 length: 17 amino acids. Germline loops: CDR1 LGHNT, CDR2 FRNRAP. CDR3 sequence reads: CASGLVQFPGGYNEQFF. The CDR3 coding sequence is TGTGCTAGTGGTTTGGTACAGTTTCCAGGGGGTTACAATGAGCAGTTCTTC.

The chain uses TRBV12-3 or TRBV12-4 and TRBJ2-3, with D perhaps matching TRBD2 (6 bases). CDR3 length equals 16 residues. With 8 bases removed from V and 1 base from J, the gap between germline ends came to 19 bases. CDR3 in DNA: TGTGCCAGCGGTCTGGGACTCCTCCTTCGCACAGATACGCAGTATTTT. As protein: CASGLGLLLRTDTQYF.

This chain links TRBV20-1 with TRBJ1-5, with TRBD1 as a possible D gene (6 bases). CDR3 length: 14 residues. The germline CDR1 and CDR2 sequences are DFQATT and SNEGSKA (reference sequence). The V end lost 5 bases, the J end lost 5 bases, and 16 bases lay between the germline ends. The CDR3 sequence is CSAPAGEDHQPQHF. Written as DNA, the CDR3 is TGCAGTGCTCCGGCAGGGGAGGATCATCAGCCCCAGCATTTT.

This clonotype was counted a few times. This chain uses TRBV5-6 with TRBJ2-7, with TRBD1 as a possible D gene (5 bases). The CDR3 is 15 residues long. The germline CDR1 and CDR2 sequences are SGHDT and YYEEEE. V was pared by 0 bases and J by 1 base, with 11 bases between. The CDR3, as DNA: TGTGCCAGCAGCTTGGTAGCAGGGTGGTCCTACGAGCAGTACTTC. Protein product: CASSLVAGWSYEQYF.

The chain employs TRBV5-1 and TRBJ1-1; D might be TRBD1 (5 bases). In germline, CDR1 is SGHRS, CDR2 YFSETQ. The V end lost 0 bases, the J end lost 4 bases, and 16 bases lay between the germline ends. The CDR3 runs to 16 residues. The CDR3 spells CASSLERGGWGTEAFF. The CDR3, as DNA: TGCGCCAGCAGCTTGGAGAGGGGAGGATGGGGCACTGAAGCTTTCTTT.

V is TRBV20-1 and J is TRBJ2-1; TRBD2 matches 13 bases. Looked up from germline, CDR1 is DFQATT and CDR2 is SNEGSKA (reference sequence). Losses at the gene ends were 5 bases for V and 6 bases for J; bases not matched to a gene: 10. The CDR3 has 16 residues. CDR3 coding DNA: TGCAGTGCTCTGGGTACCCGGACTAGCGGGAGCAATGAGCAGTTCTTC. Translated, it gives CSALGTRTSGSNEQFF.

This clonotype came up a few times. This chain connects TRBV29-1 to TRBJ2-5; 10 bases fit TRBD1. The CDR3 runs 12 residues. The germline V gene encodes CDR1 SQVTM and CDR2 ANQGSEA. Unmatched junction bases numbered 3, after V lost 6 bases and J lost 5 bases. CDR3 nucleotide sequence: TGCAGCGTCGACAGGGGGCACGAGACCCAGTACTTC. Translating gives CSVDRGHETQYF.

This clonotype was seen more than once but under ten times. The chain combines TRBV5-1 with TRBJ2-2; weak D call: TRBD1 (5 bases). Per the germline V gene, CDR1 is SGHRS and CDR2 is YFSETQ. This CDR3 has 14 amino acids. V was trimmed by 1 base and J by 6 bases, leaving 10 bases between them. CDR3 sequence: CASSLWSGPGELFF. CDR3 bases: TGCGCCAGCAGCTTGTGGTCAGGGCCCGGGGAGCTGTTTTTT. Using reference TRBV5-1 and TRBJ2-2 for the parts outside the CDR3, the full variable domain is KAGVTQTPRYLIKTRGQQVTLSCSPISGHRSVSWYQQTPGQGLQFLFEYFSETQRNKGNFPGRFSGRQFSNSRSEMNVSTLELGDSALYLCASSLWSGPGELFFGEGSRLTVL.

The chain employs TRBV3-1 and TRBJ2-1; 10 nucleotides align to TRBD2. The CDR3 covers 15 residues. V dropped 1 base and J dropped 8; count of bases not matched to a gene: 5. Germline V lookup: CDR1 LGHDT, CDR2 YNNKEL (reference sequence). As DNA, the CDR3 is TGTGCCAGCAGCCAAGCGAGCGGGGGGGCCGATGAGCAGTTCTTC. This codes for CASSQASGGADEQFF.

The rearrangement joins TRBV2 to TRBJ1-2; D remains unclear. CDR1 is SNHLY, CDR2 FYNNEI, per germline. The germline V and J ends were trimmed by 6 bases and 3 bases, with 11 bases remaining between them. This CDR3 is built from 13 residues. The CDR3 nucleotides read TGTGCCAGCAGCTCTGGGCCCGACTATGGCTACACCTTC. Protein product: CASSSGPDYGYTF.

This clonotype was seen a few times. The J gene is TRBJ1-4, the V gene TRBV18; unclear D gene. V lost 1 base and J 8 bases, leaving 11 bases between the germline ends. The CDR3 runs 14 residues. Germline V gene lookup returns CDR1 KGHSH and CDR2 LQKENI. The CDR3 spells CASSPRTGQEKLFF. The DNA of the CDR3 is TGTGCCAGCTCACCACGAACCGGGCAAGAAAAACTGTTTTTT.

The rearrangement joins TRBV7-6 to TRBJ2-3; TRBD2 agrees at 9 bases. CDR1 and CDR2 from the germline V gene are SGHVS and FNYEAQ. The length of the CDR3 is 17 residues. After removal of 3 bases from V and 2 bases from J, the junction contained 9 bases not matched to a gene. In nucleotides, the CDR3 is TGTGCCAGCAGCTTTCCCGCGGGGGGGACCCTCACAGATACGCAGTATTTT. It is translated as CASSFPAGGTLTDTQYF.

This clonotype was seen a handful of times. The genes are TRBV5-1 and TRBJ2-5, with TRBD1 matching 9 bases. The CDR3 length is 15 residues. V lost 4 bases, J lost 5 bases, and 9 bases stayed unmatched. The V gene's germline CDR1 is SGHRS and CDR2 YFSETQ. The CDR3 DNA reads as TGCGCCAGCAGCCCCTGGACAGGGGTGGGGGAGACCCAGTACTTC. Its protein is CASSPWTGVGETQYF.

This clonotype was observed a single time. The rearrangement uses TRBV10-3 and TRBJ2-5; 7 bases line up with TRBD1. Germline trimming cut 1 base from V and 4 bases from J; bases unmatched to any gene: 12. Per germline, CDR1 ENHRY and CDR2 SYGVKD. CDR3 length: 17 residues. This chain's CDR3 is CAISEWGQPSSGETQYF. In DNA, the CDR3 is TGTGCCATCAGTGAGTGGGGACAGCCGAGCTCTGGAGAGACCCAGTACTTC.

The V gene is TRBV12-3 or TRBV12-4, the J gene TRBJ2-5; 10 nucleotides align to TRBD2. The CDR3 loop spans 18 amino acids. J was trimmed by 5 bases and V by 5 bases; bases with no gene match: 17. CDR3 region: CASSPQTSGNLFGETQYF. As DNA, the CDR3 is TGTGCCAGCAGTCCTCAAACTAGCGGGAACCTCTTCGGGGAGACCCAGTACTTC.

This clonotype was counted ten times or more. The chain joins TRBV29-1 to TRBJ2-7, with a tentative D call TRBD2 (5 bases). V was pared by 4 bases and J by 5 bases, with 12 bases between. CDR3 length equals 12 residues. The germline V gene has CDR1 SQVTM and CDR2 ANQGSEA. The CDR3 spells CSVVSGVNEQYF. CDR3 DNA sequence: TGCAGCGTTGTTTCCGGGGTCAACGAGCAGTACTTC.

The chain recombines TRBV6-5 with TRBJ1-1; TRBD1 matches 8 bases. Unmatched junction bases numbered 8, after V lost 2 bases and J lost 6 bases. The CDR3 covers 15 residues. From germline, CDR1 is MNHEY and CDR2 SVGAGI. The CDR3 protein is CASSYQRSRGPEAFF. CDR3 sequence (DNA): TGTGCCAGCAGTTACCAACGAAGCAGGGGGCCTGAAGCTTTCTTT.

This clonotype was counted only a few times. This sequence joins TRBV27 and TRBJ2-2, with TRBD1 identical over 9 bases. Germline-derived CDR1 and CDR2 are MNHEY and SMNVEV (reference sequence). The CDR3 is 17 amino acids. V lost 7 bases, J lost 5 bases, and 14 bases stayed unmatched. The CDR3 reads CASTRWARTGVTGELFF. Written as DNA, the CDR3 is TGTGCCAGCACCCGCTGGGCGCGGACAGGGGTAACCGGGGAGCTGTTTTTT.

This clonotype was seen a handful of times. The V call is TRBV20-1, the J call TRBJ1-2, with TRBD1 matching over 7 bases. This CDR3 is 16 amino acids long. CDR1 is DFQATT, CDR2 SNEGSKA, per germline (reference sequence). V shed 1 base and J 0 bases; nucleotides not matched to a gene: 8. CDR3 sequence: CSARAGGRGSNYGYTF. Here the CDR3 DNA reads TGCAGTGCTAGAGCCGGGGGCAGGGGGTCTAACTATGGCTACACCTTC.

V gene TRBV27 combines with J gene TRBJ2-4; a possible D gene is TRBD2 (6 bases). Germline CDR1 reads MNHEY; CDR2 reads SMNVEV (reference sequence). V was clipped by 4 bases and J by 3 bases, with 13 bases between them. The CDR3 covers 15 residues. In nucleotides, the CDR3 is TGTGCCAGCAGTTCCTCGGGGGTCGGCAAAAACATTCAGTACTTC. This encodes CASSSSGVGKNIQYF.

This clonotype came up many times. The V gene is TRBV3-1, the J gene TRBJ2-1; D might be TRBD1 or TRBD2, each matching 5 bases. The germline CDR1 and CDR2 sequences are LGHDT and YNNKEL (reference sequence). The CDR3 has 17 residues. V lost 0 bases, J lost 5 bases, and 17 bases lay in between. The CDR3 nucleotides read TGTGCCAGCAGCCAAGATTGGGGGACCATACTTAACAATGAGCAGTTCTTC. As protein: CASSQDWGTILNNEQFF.

V usage is TRBV20-1 and J usage is TRBJ2-3, with 10 positions matching TRBD1. Germline trimming cut 2 bases from V and 4 bases from J; bases unmatched to any gene: 9. Germline loops: CDR1 DFQATT, CDR2 SNEGSKA (reference sequence). CDR3 size: 16 residues. In nucleotides, the CDR3 is TGCAGTGCTAGAACGTCAGGGACAGGGGCATCAGATACGCAGTATTTT. Amino acids: CSARTSGTGASDTQYF.

The J gene is TRBJ2-1, the V gene TRBV25-1; no definite D call. Germline V gene data show CDR1 as MGHDK and CDR2 as SYGVNS. This CDR3 is built from 14 residues. V was pared by 4 bases and J by 2 bases, with 9 bases between. The CDR3 region is CASSGPLTYNEQFF. In DNA form, the CDR3 reads TGTGCCAGCAGTGGTCCATTGACCTACAATGAGCAGTTCTTC.